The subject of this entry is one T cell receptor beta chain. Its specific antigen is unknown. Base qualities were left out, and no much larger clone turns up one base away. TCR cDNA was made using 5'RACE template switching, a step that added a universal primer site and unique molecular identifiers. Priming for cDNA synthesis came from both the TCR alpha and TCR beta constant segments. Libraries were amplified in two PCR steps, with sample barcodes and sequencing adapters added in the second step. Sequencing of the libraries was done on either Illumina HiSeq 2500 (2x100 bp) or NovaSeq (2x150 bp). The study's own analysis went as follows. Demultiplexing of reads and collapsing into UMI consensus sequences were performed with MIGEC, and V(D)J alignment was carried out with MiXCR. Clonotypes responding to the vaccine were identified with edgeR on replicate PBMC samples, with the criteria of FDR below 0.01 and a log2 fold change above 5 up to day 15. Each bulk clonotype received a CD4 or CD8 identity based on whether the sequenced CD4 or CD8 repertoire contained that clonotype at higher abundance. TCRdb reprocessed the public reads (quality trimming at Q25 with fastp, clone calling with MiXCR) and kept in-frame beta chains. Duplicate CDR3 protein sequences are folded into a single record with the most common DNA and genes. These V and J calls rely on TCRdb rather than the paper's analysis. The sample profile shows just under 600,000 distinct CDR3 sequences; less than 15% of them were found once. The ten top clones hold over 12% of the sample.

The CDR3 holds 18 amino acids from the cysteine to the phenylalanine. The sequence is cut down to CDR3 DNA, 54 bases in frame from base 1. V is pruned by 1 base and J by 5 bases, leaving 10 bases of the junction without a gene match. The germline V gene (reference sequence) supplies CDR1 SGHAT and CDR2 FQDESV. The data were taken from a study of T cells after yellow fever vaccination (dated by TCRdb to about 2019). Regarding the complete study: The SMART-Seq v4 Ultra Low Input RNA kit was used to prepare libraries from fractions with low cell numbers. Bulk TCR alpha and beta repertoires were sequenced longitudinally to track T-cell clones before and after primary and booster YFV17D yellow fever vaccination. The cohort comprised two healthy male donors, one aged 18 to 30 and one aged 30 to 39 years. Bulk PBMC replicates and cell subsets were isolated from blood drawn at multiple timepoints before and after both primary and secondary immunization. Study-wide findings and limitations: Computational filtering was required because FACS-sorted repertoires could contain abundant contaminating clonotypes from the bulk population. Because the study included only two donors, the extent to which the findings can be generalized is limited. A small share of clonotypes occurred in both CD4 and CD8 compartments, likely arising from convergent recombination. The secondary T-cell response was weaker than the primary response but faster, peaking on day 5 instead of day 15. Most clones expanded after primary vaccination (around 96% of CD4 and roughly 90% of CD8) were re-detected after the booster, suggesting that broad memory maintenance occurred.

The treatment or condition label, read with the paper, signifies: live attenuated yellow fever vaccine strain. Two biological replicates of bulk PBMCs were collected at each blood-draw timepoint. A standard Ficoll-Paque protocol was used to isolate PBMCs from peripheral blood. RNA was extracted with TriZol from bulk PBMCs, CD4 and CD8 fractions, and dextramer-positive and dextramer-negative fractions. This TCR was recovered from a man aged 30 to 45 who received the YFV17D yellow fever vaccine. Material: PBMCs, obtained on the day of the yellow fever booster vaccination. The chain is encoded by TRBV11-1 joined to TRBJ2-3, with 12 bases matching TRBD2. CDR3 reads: CASSLGRRTSGTIDTQYF. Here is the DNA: TGTGCCAGCAGCTTAGGAAGGCGGACTAGCGGGACAATAGATACGCAGTATTTT.